This is a list of T cell receptor beta chains from one sample in a study of a mutant IDH1 vaccine in newly diagnosed glioma. Their antigen targets remain unknown. Produced via immunoSEQ multiplex PCR; TCRdb's table is partial and in-frame only. Of about 34,000 clones listed, roughly 89% were seen once; the top ten hold about 11%. The sequences come from PBMCs, collected from a glioma patient whose treatment included an IDH1 peptide vaccine. These receptors were collected from a woman aged 25 to 39 with glioma. Both conserved end residues are part of each CDR3. D genes are given only for firm matches. Clone size is given for some rows only: seen once, a few or many times, or a class if the clone is expanded.

j_call,clone_size,v_call,d_call,cdr3_nt,cdr3_aa
TRBJ1-1,-,TRBV19,-,TGTGCCAGTAGTATTGGGGGGGGGAACACTGAAGCTTTCTTT,CASSIGGGNTEAFF
TRBJ2-1,-,TRBV5-1,TRBD2,TGCGCCAGCAGCTACCTAGCGGGGGGTCACAATGAGCAGTTCTTC,CASSYLAGGHNEQFF
TRBJ1-6,-,TRBV6-1,TRBD1,TGTGCCAGCAGTGAATATGGCAGGGGGGTAAATTCACCCCTCCACTTT,CASSEYGRGVNSPLHF
TRBJ1-2,once,TRBV4-1,-,TGCGCCAGCAGCCCAGGGTGGGGGTACTATGGCTACACCTTC,CASSPGWGYYGYTF
TRBJ2-2,-,TRBV29-1,-,TGCAGCGTTGATAGGGCTAATGGCGGGGAGCTGTTTTTT,CSVDRANGGELFF
TRBJ1-1,few,TRBV6-1,-,TGTGCCAGCACCTTCTCCCGGACTAACACTGAAGCTTTCTTT,CASTFSRTNTEAFF
TRBJ2-3,-,TRBV7-9,-,TGTGCCAGCAGCCCAGGGACAGATACGCAGTATTTT,CASSPGTDTQYF
TRBJ1-1,-,TRBV19,-,TGTGCCAGTACCTCCCTTGACTTCATGAACACTGAAGCTTTCTTT,CASTSLDFMNTEAFF
TRBJ1-2,-,TRBV2,-,TGTGCCAGCAGTGGGCCGAAACTCCTCGACAACTATGGCTACACCTTC,CASSGPKLLDNYGYTF
TRBJ1-2,-,TRBV29-1,-,TGCAGCGTTGAAGATCGAGGGGAGCTAAACTATGGCTACACCTTC,CSVEDRGELNYGYTF
TRBJ2-5,-,TRBV7-3,-,TGTGCCAGCAGCTTAACCGGGCATCAAGAGACCCAGTACTTC,CASSLTGHQETQYF
TRBJ2-7,-,TRBV6-5,-,TGTGCCAGCAGTGTGGGGTTCTCCTACGAGCAGTACTTC,CASSVGFSYEQYF
TRBJ2-2,-,TRBV7-9,-,TGTGCCAGCAGCTCGGTGAACACCGGGGAGCTGTTTTTT,CASSSVNTGELFF
TRBJ2-2,once,TRBV18,TRBD1,TGTGCCAGCTCACTTGACAGGGGTGGCACCGGGGAGCTGTTTTTT,CASSLDRGGTGELFF
TRBJ2-2,-,TRBV9,TRBD2,TGTGCCAGCAGCGTAAGTTTCGGAGCGGGGGCCGGGGGCACCGGGGAGCTGTTTTTT,CASSVSFGAGAGGTGELFF
TRBJ1-6,-,TRBV7-9,-,TGTGCCAGCAGCTTAGAGGGTCAAGCCTCTTCACCCCTCCACTTT,CASSLEGQASSPLHF
TRBJ1-2,-,TRBV5-1,-,TGCGCCAGCAGTCTTTGGCCGGAGGGGCCCACCTTC,CASSLWPEGPTF
TRBJ1-1,medium-sized,TRBV19,-,TGTGCCAGTAGGGTGGGCGGCGGGACCACTGAAGCTTTCTTT,CASRVGGGTTEAFF
TRBJ2-7,-,TRBV9,-,TGTGCCAGCAGACAGAGTACGCAGACAGTGGGACCCTACGAGCAGTACTTC,CASRQSTQTVGPYEQYF
TRBJ2-1,-,TRBV2,-,TGTGCCAGCAGTGAACCCGTTGGGGGGTCCTACAATGAGCAGTTCTTC,CASSEPVGGSYNEQFF
TRBJ1-2,-,TRBV6-5,TRBD1,TGTGCCAGCAGTTACTCGATCAGGGGGCAGGATGGCTACACCTTC,CASSYSIRGQDGYTF
TRBJ2-1,-,TRBV6-5,TRBD2,TGTGCCACTCAACTAGCGGGGAGTGTAAATGAGCAGTTCTTC,CATQLAGSVNEQFF
TRBJ1-1,-,TRBV4-1,-,TGCGCCAGCAGCCAAGGGGCCGGGACTGAAGCTTTCTTT,CASSQGAGTEAFF
TRBJ1-4,-,TRBV5-1,TRBD1,TGCGCCAGCAGCTTGGGGGCGGACAGGGGTAATGAAAAACTGTTTTTT,CASSLGADRGNEKLFF
TRBJ2-7,-,TRBV6-5,-,TGTGCCAGCAACCCAGATGGAGGGACCTACGAGCAGTACTTC,CASNPDGGTYEQYF
TRBJ2-5,-,TRBV4-1,TRBD1,TGCGCCAGCAGCCAAGTGGGACAGCGAACGGAGACCCAGTACTTC,CASSQVGQRTETQYF
TRBJ2-5,-,TRBV2,-,TGTGCCAGCAAACGGGACCCCAGCTCTAAGACCCAGTACTTC,CASKRDPSSKTQYF
TRBJ1-5,-,TRBV2,-,TGTGCCAGCAGTGAACTGACTGGAAATCAGCCCCAGCATTTT,CASSELTGNQPQHF
TRBJ2-3,-,TRBV2,-,TGTGCCAGCAGTGATTTGGGGACGCAGTATTTT,CASSDLGTQYF
TRBJ2-3,-,TRBV19,-,TGTGCCAGTAGTATCGTAGCCTCACCCACAGATACGCAGTATTTT,CASSIVASPTDTQYF
TRBJ1-3,-,TRBV13,TRBD1,TGTGCCAGCAGCGCACAGGGGTTTATGGGGAACACCATATATTTT,CASSAQGFMGNTIYF
TRBJ2-5,-,TRBV6-1,-,TGTGCCAGCAAAACGACCTTCCAAGAGACCCAGTACTTC,CASKTTFQETQYF
TRBJ2-7,once,TRBV25-1,TRBD1,TGTGCCAGCAATACCGCCGGGACAGGGTCTGGCGAGCAGTACTTC,CASNTAGTGSGEQYF
TRBJ1-3,-,TRBV30,TRBD1,TGTGCCTGGAGCCCCCCAGGGGGGCGATTGGGAAACACCATATATTTT,CAWSPPGGRLGNTIYF
TRBJ1-2,-,TRBV7-8,-,TGTGCCAGCAGCTTAGATATTAGCTACAGGGATGGGCACTATGGCTACACCTTC,CASSLDISYRDGHYGYTF
TRBJ2-1,-,TRBV19,-,TGTGCCAGTAGGGAGGGGAACAATGAGCAGTTCTTC,CASREGNNEQFF
TRBJ1-1,-,TRBV25-1,-,TGTGCCAGCAGTGAATTCAGGGACACTGAAGCTTTCTTT,CASSEFRDTEAFF
TRBJ1-1,-,TRBV5-1,TRBD1,TGCGCCAGCAGCTTGAACCAGGGGGCCGGGACTGAAGCTTTCTTT,CASSLNQGAGTEAFF
TRBJ2-1,-,TRBV6-5,TRBD2,TGTGCCAGCAGCCCCCCCAGCGGGGGGTACAATGAGCAGTTCTTC,CASSPPSGGYNEQFF
TRBJ1-6,-,TRBV7-2,TRBD1,TGTGCCAGCAGCTTAAACAGGGGGTCGGGTCGTTCACCCCTCCACTTT,CASSLNRGSGRSPLHF
TRBJ1-1,-,TRBV13,-,TGTGCCAGCAGCTTAAAGTCCGGTGGCACTGAAGCTTTCTTT,CASSLKSGGTEAFF
TRBJ2-7,-,TRBV4-2,-,TGTGCCAGCAGCCTCGCAGGCGACGAGCAGTACTTC,CASSLAGDEQYF
TRBJ2-5,once,TRBV14,-,TGTGCCAGCAGCCAGGCGGGGCAGGGAGAGACCCAGTACTTC,CASSQAGQGETQYF
TRBJ2-7,-,TRBV4-2,-,TGTGCCAGCAGCCAAGATGGGGGAGACTACGAGCAGTACTTC,CASSQDGGDYEQYF
TRBJ2-7,-,TRBV5-1,TRBD1,TGCGCCAGCAGCATAGACAGGGGCAACTACGAGCAGTACTTC,CASSIDRGNYEQYF
TRBJ1-6,-,TRBV4-2,-,TGTGCCAGCAGCCTAGACAGGAGCTCCTATAATTCACCCCTCCACTTT,CASSLDRSSYNSPLHF